This T cell receptor (beta chain) was observed in a study of T cell changes during pregnancy in multiple sclerosis. Repertoires were generated with immunoSEQ multiplex PCR, while TCRdb's copy carries only in-frame clones and drops some. The table lists some 77,000 clones, roughly 91% of them singletons, with 2.5% to 3% in the top ten. The V gene end was trimmed by 4 bases and the J gene end by 3 bases; junction bases not matched to a gene: 5. This CDR3 has 14 residues. Germline assignment: CDR1 SGHRS and CDR2 YFSETQ. The receptor's source is a female donor in good health, enrolled as a control in a pregnancy study. This sample comprised peripheral blood, obtained after pregnancy. This chain uses TRBV5-1 with TRBJ2-7, with TRBD1 identical over 9 bases. The CDR3 spells CASSPDRGGYEQYF. The CDR3 bases are TGCGCCAGCAGCCCGGACAGGGGAGGCTACGAGCAGTACTTC. Combining the CDR3 with reference TRBV5-1 and TRBJ2-7 gives the whole variable domain KAGVTQTPRYLIKTRGQQVTLSCSPISGHRSVSWYQQTPGQGLQFLFEYFSETQRNKGNFPGRFSGRQFSNSRSEMNVSTLELGDSALYLCASSPDRGGYEQYFGPGTRLTVT.